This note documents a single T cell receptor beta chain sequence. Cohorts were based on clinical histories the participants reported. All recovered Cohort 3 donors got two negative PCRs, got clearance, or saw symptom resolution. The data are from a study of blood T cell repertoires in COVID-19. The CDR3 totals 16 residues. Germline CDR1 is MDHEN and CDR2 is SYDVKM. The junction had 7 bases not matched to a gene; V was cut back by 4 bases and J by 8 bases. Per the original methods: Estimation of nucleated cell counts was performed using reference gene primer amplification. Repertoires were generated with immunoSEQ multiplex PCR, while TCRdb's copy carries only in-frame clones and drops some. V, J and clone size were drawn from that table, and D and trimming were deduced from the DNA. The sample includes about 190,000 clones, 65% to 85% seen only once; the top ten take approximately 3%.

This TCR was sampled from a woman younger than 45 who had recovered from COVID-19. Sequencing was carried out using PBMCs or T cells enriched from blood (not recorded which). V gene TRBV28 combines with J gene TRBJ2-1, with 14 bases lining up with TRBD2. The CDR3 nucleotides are TGTGCCAGCAGTTCCCCCGGACTAGCGGGGGGACATGAGCAGTTCTTC. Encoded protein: CASSSPGLAGGHEQFF.